This note documents a single TCR beta chain sequence. Its specificity is not known. Repertoires were generated with immunoSEQ multiplex PCR, while TCRdb's copy carries only in-frame clones and drops some. The profile covers about 140,000 clones, with roughly nine tenths appearing a single time and about a tenth taken by the ten largest. Both about-4-week and about-12-week second-dose recipients were combined. This record comes from a study of T cell responses to AZD1222 COVID-19 vaccine. Points from the study as a whole: The donor cohort was predominantly white British with a female majority, and clonal diversity may have been underestimated. Across spike, vaccine-associated CD4 TCRs were found, dominant at 160-218 and 743-854.

The specimen comprised peripheral blood, sampled 28 days after the second AZD1222 dose. The TCR was taken from an adult who received the AZD1222 COVID-19 vaccine.

The CDR3 is CASRDLEAGEAFF. As DNA, the CDR3 is TGTGCCAGTAGAGACTTGGAGGCAGGTGAAGCTTTCTTT. The V call is TRBV19, the J call TRBJ1-1, with D uncertain. This CDR3 has 13 amino acids. V was cut by 6 bases and J by 7 bases, with 15 bases left in between. Germline lookup yields CDR1 LNHDA and CDR2 SQIVND (reference sequence).